Below are 30 T cell receptor beta chains sequenced from a single sample in a study of Ad26.COV2.S vaccination and SARS-CoV-2 variants (dated by TCRdb to the early 2020s). The treatment or condition label here, explained by the study, means: roughly 20 received Ad26.COV2.S at low or high dose, single or two shots; several received placebo; per-sample allocation not given. Repertoires of vaccine and placebo recipients were sequenced from samples collected on day 63 after the first injection. The method behind the library was the immunoSEQ multiplex PCR assay. TCRdb took this table from immuneACCESS and kept in-frame rearrangements with V and J called. Such tables lack part of the clones; where checked against another copy, unresolved V genes explain under half of the gap, and the rest is unexplained. This sample holds hundreds of thousands of clones; roughly 90% were observed only once. The ten top clones hold 12% of the sample.

The sample was peripheral blood, taken in a trial of Ad26.COV2.S vaccine versus placebo. Receptors were obtained from a person between 18 and 65 years old who received the Ad26.COV2.S COVID-19 vaccine or a placebo.

The V and J genes are TRBV29-1 and TRBJ1-5; TRBD1 matches 7 bases. Germline V gene lookup returns CDR1 SQVTM and CDR2 ANQGSEA. J gave up 3 bases and V 4 bases, and 6 bases lay outside the gene matches. CDR3 length: 14 residues. The CDR3 protein is CSVGSDRFNQPQHF. The CDR3 bases are TGCAGCGTTGGGTCGGACAGGTTCAATCAGCCCCAGCATTTT. Full variable domain (outside the CDR3, taken from reference TRBV29-1 and TRBJ1-5): SAVISQKPSRDICQRGTSLTIQCQVDSQVTMMFWYRQQPGQSLTLIATANQGSEATYESGFVIDKFPISRPNLTFSTLTVSNMSPEDSSIYLCSVGSDRFNQPQHFGDGTRLSIL.

The genes are TRBV6-5 and TRBJ2-5; D may correspond to TRBD1 or TRBD2 (5 bases each). The CDR3 is made up of 14 amino acids. Trimming pared 5 bases from V and 1 base from J, leaving 11 bases between. Germline V gene lookup returns CDR1 MNHEY and CDR2 SVGAGI. This CDR3 reads CASSPDSGQETQYF. In DNA, the CDR3 is TGTGCCAGCAGTCCAGACAGCGGCCAAGAGACCCAGTACTTC.

This clone has only a few counts. The rearrangement links TRBV6-4 to TRBJ2-7; no reliable D call. The germline gives CDR1 MRHNA, CDR2 SNTAGT. The V gene lost 0 bases and the J gene lost 0 bases, with 15 bases spanning the gap. This CDR3 has 17 residues. CDR3 sequence: CASSDSESAARSYEQYF. The CDR3 nucleotides are TGTGCCAGCAGTGACTCGGAATCGGCAGCCCGCTCCTACGAGCAGTACTTC.

This chain connects TRBV9 to TRBJ2-2; 10 bases are a match to TRBD2. The trim removed 3 bases at V and 6 bases at J, leaving 2 bases unmatched. Germline-derived CDR1 and CDR2 are SGDLS and YYNGEE. CDR3 length: 14 residues. In nucleotides, the CDR3 is TGTGCCAGCAGCGCTCTAGCGGGAGCCGGGGAGCTGTTTTTT. This codes for CASSALAGAGELFF.

The CDR3 coding sequence is TGTGCCAGCAGCTATCGAGGCTTCTATGGCTACACCTTC. Its translation is CASSYRGFYGYTF. The chain combines TRBV6-5 with TRBJ1-2; the D is unclear. The CDR3 contains 13 residues. V lost 6 bases and J lost 4, with 12 bases in between. Germline V CDR1 and CDR2: MNHEY, SVGAGI.

The genes are TRBV7-9 and TRBJ1-1; D gene uncertain. V lost 5 bases and J 0 bases, leaving 10 bases between the germline ends. Germline V gene data show CDR1 as SEHNR and CDR2 as FQNEAQ (reference sequence). The CDR3 loop spans 14 amino acids. The CDR3 nucleotides read TGTGCCAGCAGCCCCCCCCCGGTGAACACTGAAGCTTTCTTT. Amino acid sequence: CASSPPPVNTEAFF.

The chain has TRBV11-2 and TRBJ2-5; D might be TRBD1 or TRBD2, each matching 6 bases. Trimming pared 5 bases from V and 5 bases from J, leaving 18 bases between. The CDR3 runs 15 residues. Germline V gene data show CDR1 as SGHAT and CDR2 as FQNNGV. CDR3 sequence: CASSQQGGSGETQYF. The CDR3, as DNA: TGTGCCAGCAGCCAGCAAGGGGGGTCGGGGGAGACCCAGTACTTC.

J is TRBJ2-1 and V is TRBV19, with D tentatively TRBD1 (6 bases). Germline CDR1 LNHDA, CDR2 SQIVND (reference sequence). V dropped 4 bases and J dropped 3 bases, with 13 bases sitting between them. CDR3 length: 15 residues. In DNA form, the CDR3 reads TGTGCCAGTAGTACACAGGGAATCGACTACAATGAGCAGTTCTTC. This translates into CASSTQGIDYNEQFF.

DNA of the CDR3: TGCGCCAGCAGCTTACAAGGTCTAAAGGATGGCTACACCTTC. Amino acids: CASSLQGLKDGYTF. V and J are TRBV5-1 and TRBJ1-2; unclear D gene. Looked up from germline, CDR1 is SGHRS and CDR2 is YFSETQ. Trimming took 2 bases from V and 6 from J, leaving 14 bases between them. This CDR3 has 14 amino acids.

This clone was seen once. This chain uses TRBV29-1 with TRBJ2-5; D gene ambiguous. The CDR3 spans 14 residues. Germline loops: CDR1 SQVTM, CDR2 ANQGSEA. Deletions cut 3 bases from V and 4 bases from J, with 15 bases between. The CDR3 is CSVDQKVTSETQYF. The CDR3 DNA is TGCAGCGTTGACCAGAAAGTAACTTCAGAGACCCAGTACTTC.

The chain recombines TRBV27 with TRBJ2-7; 13 bases align to TRBD2. The germline CDR1 and CDR2 sequences are MNHEY and SMNVEV (reference sequence). This CDR3 spans 15 amino acids. V trimming: 5 bases; J trimming: 4 bases; junction bases outside the gene matches: 5. The chain's CDR3 is CASSLGLAGVYEQYF. The CDR3, as DNA: TGTGCCAGCAGTCTCGGACTAGCGGGAGTTTACGAGCAGTACTTC.

The V gene is TRBV6-5, the J gene TRBJ2-7, with TRBD1 identical over 9 bases. The ends lost 4 bases at V and 5 bases at J; junction bases unmatched: 6. The CDR3 is 14 residues long. Per germline, CDR1 MNHEY and CDR2 SVGAGI. In nucleotides, the CDR3 is TGTGCCAGCAGTTGGACAGGGGAGGTCCACGAGCAGTACTTC. Translated, it gives CASSWTGEVHEQYF.

The rearrangement links TRBV18 to TRBJ2-1; possibly TRBD2 for D (6 bases). CDR1 KGHSH and CDR2 LQKENI come from the germline V gene. V lost 3 bases and J 7 bases, leaving 16 bases between the germline ends. The CDR3 is made up of 15 amino acids. In DNA, the CDR3 is TGTGCCAGCTCACCCCTCCTTAGCGGTAGGAATGAGCAGTTCTTC. Amino acids: CASSPLLSGRNEQFF.

This chain connects TRBV11-3 to TRBJ2-1; 12 positions match TRBD1. This CDR3 spans 15 amino acids. Per germline, CDR1 SGHNT and CDR2 YENEEA. Trimming at V came to 3 bases and at J to 7 bases, leaving 4 bases not matched to a gene. CDR3 nucleotides: TGTGCCAGCAGCTTGGGGACAGGGGGCGTTAATGAGCAGTTCTTC. This sequence encodes CASSLGTGGVNEQFF.

Remarks on this clone: The sample holds other DNA sequences that translate to the same CDR3. The chain links TRBV4-1 to TRBJ2-1; no reliable D call. The CDR3 extends over 11 amino acids. Germline V lookup: CDR1 MGHRA, CDR2 YSYEKL. V was trimmed by 3 bases and J by 6 bases, leaving 3 bases between them. The CDR3 loop reads CASSHGNEQFF. CDR3 DNA sequence: TGCGCCAGCAGCCACGGCAATGAGCAGTTCTTC.

This clone was counted only a few times. This chain joins TRBV5-3 and TRBJ2-1, with 14 positions matching TRBD2. TRBV5-3 is an ORF, with its function uncertain. V lost 3 bases to trimming and J lost 5 bases; unmatched junction nucleotides: 13. The CDR3 is made up of 19 amino acids. CDR3 coding DNA: TGTGCCAGAAGCTCCCCGACTAGCGGGAGGGCCTTCAAGCACAATGAGCAGTTCTTC. Its translation: CARSSPTSGRAFKHNEQFF.

On this clone: Other DNA sequences in the sample encode the same CDR3. The chain recombines TRBV7-9 with TRBJ1-4; D is ambiguous. Germline CDR1 reads SEHNR; CDR2 reads FQNEAQ (reference sequence). CDR3 size: 11 residues. Trimming took 3 bases from V and 7 from J, leaving 3 bases between them. In nucleotides, the CDR3 is TGTGCCAGCAGCTTGAGTGAAAAACTGTTTTTT. Amino acid sequence: CASSLSEKLFF.

The gene calls are TRBV1 and TRBJ2-7; TRBD2 is taken as the D call from the table, unchecked against the DNA. TRBV1 has pseudogene status. The CDR3 covers 15 residues. In DNA form, the CDR3 reads TGCACCAGCAGCGTCGACCGGACTAGAACCTACGAGCAGTACTTC. It yields the protein CTSSVDRTRTYEQYF.

CDR3 sequence (DNA): TGTGCCAGCAGCTTGGGGGCAGGGGTAGGGGGCGAGCAGTACTTC. This sequence encodes CASSLGAGVGGEQYF. The V and J genes are TRBV5-6 and TRBJ2-7, with D possibly being TRBD1 (6 bases). Germline CDR1 and CDR2: SGHDT and YYEEEE. Trimming stripped 0 bases from V and 6 bases from J, with 16 bases between. This CDR3 has 15 amino acids.

The chain joins TRBV5-1 to TRBJ2-2; 16 positions match TRBD2. From germline, CDR1 is SGHRS and CDR2 YFSETQ. V shed 0 bases and J 4 bases; nucleotides not matched to a gene: 3. The CDR3 extends over 18 amino acids. CDR3 residues: CASSLVGLAGGRTGELFF. The CDR3 DNA is TGCGCCAGCAGCTTGGTGGGACTAGCGGGAGGGCGCACCGGGGAGCTGTTTTTT.

This clone was counted only a few times. J is TRBJ2-7 and V is TRBV7-3; 9 bases map to TRBD1. The CDR3 has 16 amino acids. Germline CDR1 is SGHTA and CDR2 is FQGTGA. V gave up 2 bases and J gave up 1 base; unmatched junction bases: 6. CDR3 region: CASSLGGQGGSYEQYF. In nucleotides, the CDR3 is TGTGCCAGCAGCTTAGGGGGACAGGGAGGGTCCTACGAGCAGTACTTC.

The chain is built from TRBV7-3 and TRBJ2-7; D not certain. From germline, CDR1 is SGHTA and CDR2 FQGTGA. The CDR3 length is 14 residues. The CDR3 region has the DNA TGTGCACCAGCGTACAGAAGGCCTCCCTACGAGCAGTACTTC. Amino acid sequence: CAPAYRRPPYEQYF.

This clone was detected once. The rearrangement joins TRBV2 to TRBJ2-5, with D maybe TRBD2 (5 bases). The V gene lost 4 bases and the J gene lost 0 bases, with 12 bases spanning the gap. This CDR3 contains 15 residues. Germline V lookup: CDR1 SNHLY, CDR2 FYNNEI. The CDR3 nucleotides are TGTGCCAGCAGTGGGTATGGAGGCTACCAAGAGACCCAGTACTTC. Translated, it gives CASSGYGGYQETQYF.

The rearrangement joins TRBV7-9 to TRBJ1-4, with 7 bases identical to TRBD1. The CDR3 contains 13 residues. Germline CDR1 and CDR2: SEHNR and FQNEAQ (reference sequence). Trimming cost V 4 bases and J 8 bases; bases outside gene matches: 4. This CDR3 reads CASSWSDREKLFF. CDR3 DNA: TGTGCCAGCAGCTGGTCGGACAGGGAAAAACTGTTTTTT.

The chain links TRBV10-3 to TRBJ1-2; D is ambiguous. The CDR3 length is 14 residues. Trimming took off 3 bases at V and 6 bases at J, with 14 bases between the two ends. The germline V gene has CDR1 ENHRY and CDR2 SYGVKD. CDR3 in amino acids: CAISENSGRNGYTF. DNA for the CDR3: TGTGCCATCAGTGAAAACTCCGGGAGGAATGGCTACACCTTC.

The chain uses TRBV4-3 and TRBJ2-1, with 13 nucleotides matching TRBD2. Germline CDR1 reads LGHNA; CDR2 reads YSLEER. The CDR3 is made up of 16 amino acids. V trimming: 1 base; J trimming: 7 bases; junction bases outside the gene matches: 4. The CDR3 coding sequence is TGCGCCAGCAGCCAAGGCGCACTAGCGGGGGGGAATGAGCAGTTCTTC. The encoded protein is CASSQGALAGGNEQFF.

V is TRBV6-5 and J is TRBJ2-3; 9 bases match TRBD2. The junction had 10 bases not matched to a gene; V was cut back by 4 bases and J by 5 bases. The CDR3 is made up of 16 amino acids. The germline V gene encodes CDR1 MNHEY and CDR2 SVGAGI. The DNA for the CDR3 is TGTGCCAGCAGTTTTGCGGGGGGGCGCGGGGGAGATACGCAGTATTTT. It translates to CASSFAGGRGGDTQYF.

The count of this clone is one. The chain is built from TRBV7-9 and TRBJ2-5, with 9 bases lining up with TRBD1. V gave up 6 bases and J gave up 4 bases; unmatched junction bases: 12. Germline CDR1 is SEHNR and CDR2 is FQNEAQ (reference sequence). This CDR3 region has 16 residues. The CDR3 sequence is CASSLTNGQGRETQYF. The CDR3 nucleotides are TGTGCCAGCAGTTTAACAAATGGACAGGGGCGAGAGACCCAGTACTTC.

V gene TRBV7-2 combines with J gene TRBJ1-5, with unresolved D. Looked up from germline, CDR1 is SGHTA and CDR2 is FQGNSA. The V end lost 0 bases, the J end lost 4 bases, and 13 bases lay between the germline ends. The CDR3 spans 16 residues. The CDR3 nucleotides are TGTGCCAGCAGCTTAGCGGGAGTGGCACGAAATCAGCCCCAGCATTTT. This translates into CASSLAGVARNQPQHF.

V gene TRBV28 combines with J gene TRBJ1-1; TRBD1 is a possible D gene (6 bases). Trimming shortened V by 2 bases and J by 7 bases, and 14 bases separated the two germline ends. CDR3 length: 14 residues. Germline V gene sequence: CDR1 MDHEN, CDR2 SYDVKM. The CDR3 bases are TGTGCCAGCAGTTTAGGGTTGGGGGCCGGTGAAGCTTTCTTT. It encodes CASSLGLGAGEAFF.